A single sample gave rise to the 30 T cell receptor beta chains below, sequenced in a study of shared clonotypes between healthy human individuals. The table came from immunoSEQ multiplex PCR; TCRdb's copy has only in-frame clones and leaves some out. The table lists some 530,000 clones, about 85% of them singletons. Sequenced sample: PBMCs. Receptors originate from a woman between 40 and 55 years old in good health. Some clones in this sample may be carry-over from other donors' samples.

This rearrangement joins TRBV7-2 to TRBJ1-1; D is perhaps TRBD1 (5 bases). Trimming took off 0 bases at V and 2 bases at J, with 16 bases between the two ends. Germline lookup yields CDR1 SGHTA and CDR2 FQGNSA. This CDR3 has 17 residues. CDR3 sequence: CASSLAIQGEGNTEAFF. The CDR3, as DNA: TGTGCCAGCAGCTTAGCTATCCAGGGAGAAGGTAACACTGAAGCTTTCTTT.

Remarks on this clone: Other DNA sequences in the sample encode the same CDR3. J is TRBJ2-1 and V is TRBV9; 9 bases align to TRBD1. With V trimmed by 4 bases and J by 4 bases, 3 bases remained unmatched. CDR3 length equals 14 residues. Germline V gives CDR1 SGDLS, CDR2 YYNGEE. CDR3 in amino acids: CASSPGQGYNEQFF. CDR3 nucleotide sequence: TGTGCCAGCAGCCCGGGACAGGGATACAATGAGCAGTTCTTC.

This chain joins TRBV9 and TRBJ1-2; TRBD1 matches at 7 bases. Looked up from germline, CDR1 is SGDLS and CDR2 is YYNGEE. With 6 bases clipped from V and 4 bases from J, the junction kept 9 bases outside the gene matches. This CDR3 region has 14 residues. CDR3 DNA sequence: TGTGCCAGCACAGGGGGGCTTGATGTCTATGGCTACACCTTC. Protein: CASTGGLDVYGYTF.

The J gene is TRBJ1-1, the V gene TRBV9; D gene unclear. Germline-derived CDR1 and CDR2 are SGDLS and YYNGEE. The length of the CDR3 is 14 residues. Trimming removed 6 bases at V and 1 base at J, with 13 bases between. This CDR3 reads CASTPSSGNTEAFF. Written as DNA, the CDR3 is TGTGCCAGCACCCCCTCTTCGGGGAACACTGAAGCTTTCTTT.

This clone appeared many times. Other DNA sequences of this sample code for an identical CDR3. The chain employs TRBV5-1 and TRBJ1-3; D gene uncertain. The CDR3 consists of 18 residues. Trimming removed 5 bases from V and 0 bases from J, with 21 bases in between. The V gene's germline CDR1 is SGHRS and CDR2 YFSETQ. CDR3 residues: CASRLYPRGRYSGNTIYF. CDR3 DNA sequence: TGCGCCAGCAGGCTATACCCTAGAGGACGGTACTCTGGAAACACCATATATTTT.

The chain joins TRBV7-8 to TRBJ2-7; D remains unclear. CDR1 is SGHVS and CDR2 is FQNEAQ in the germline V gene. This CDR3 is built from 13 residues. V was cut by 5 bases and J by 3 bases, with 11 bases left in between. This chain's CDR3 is CASSQPSSYEQYF. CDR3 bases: TGTGCCAGCAGCCAACCATCTAGCTACGAGCAGTACTTC.

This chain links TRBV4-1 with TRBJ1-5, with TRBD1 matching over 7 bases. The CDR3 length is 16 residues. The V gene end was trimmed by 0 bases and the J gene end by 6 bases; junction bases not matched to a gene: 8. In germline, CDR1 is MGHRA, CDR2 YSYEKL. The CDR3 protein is CASSQDVGQGVQPQHF. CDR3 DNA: TGCGCCAGCAGCCAAGATGTCGGCCAGGGGGTTCAGCCCCAGCATTTT.

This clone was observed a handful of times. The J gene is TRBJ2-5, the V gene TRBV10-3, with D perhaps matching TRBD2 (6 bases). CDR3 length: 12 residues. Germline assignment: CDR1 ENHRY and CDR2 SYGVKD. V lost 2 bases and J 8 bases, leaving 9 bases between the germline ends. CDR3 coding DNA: TGTGCCATCAGTGAGCAAGGGACTACCCAGTACTTC. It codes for CAISEQGTTQYF.

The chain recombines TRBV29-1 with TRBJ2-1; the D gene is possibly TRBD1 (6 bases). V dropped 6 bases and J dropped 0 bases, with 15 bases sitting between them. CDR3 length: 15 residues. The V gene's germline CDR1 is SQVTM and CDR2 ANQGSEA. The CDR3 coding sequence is TGCAGCGTAAAAAGACAGGCGAGCTCCTACAATGAGCAGTTCTTC. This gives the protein CSVKRQASSYNEQFF.

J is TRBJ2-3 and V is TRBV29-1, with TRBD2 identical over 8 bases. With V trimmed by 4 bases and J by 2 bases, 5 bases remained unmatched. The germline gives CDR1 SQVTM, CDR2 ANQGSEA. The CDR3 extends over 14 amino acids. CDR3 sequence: CSVAAGELTDTQYF. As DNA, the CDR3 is TGCAGCGTTGCAGCGGGAGAGCTCACAGATACGCAGTATTTT.

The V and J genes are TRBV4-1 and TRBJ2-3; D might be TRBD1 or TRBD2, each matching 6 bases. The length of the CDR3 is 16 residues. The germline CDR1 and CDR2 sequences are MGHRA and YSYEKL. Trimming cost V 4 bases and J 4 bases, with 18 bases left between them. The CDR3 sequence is CASSPEAGHYPDTQYF. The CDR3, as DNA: TGCGCCAGCAGCCCGGAGGCGGGACATTACCCAGATACGCAGTATTTT.

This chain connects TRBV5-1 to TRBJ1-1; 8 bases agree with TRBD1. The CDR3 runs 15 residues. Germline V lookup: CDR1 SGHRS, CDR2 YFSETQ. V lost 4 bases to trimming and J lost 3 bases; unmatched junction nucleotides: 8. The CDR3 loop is CASSPLGTGDTEAFF. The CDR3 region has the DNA TGCGCCAGCAGCCCCTTAGGGACAGGCGACACTGAAGCTTTCTTT.

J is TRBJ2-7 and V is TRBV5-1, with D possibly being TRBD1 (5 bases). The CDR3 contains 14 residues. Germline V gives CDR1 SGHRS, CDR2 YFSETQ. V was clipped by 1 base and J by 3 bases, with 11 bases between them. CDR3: CASSLQGGSYEQYF. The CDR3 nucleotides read TGCGCCAGCAGCTTGCAGGGTGGTAGCTACGAGCAGTACTTC.

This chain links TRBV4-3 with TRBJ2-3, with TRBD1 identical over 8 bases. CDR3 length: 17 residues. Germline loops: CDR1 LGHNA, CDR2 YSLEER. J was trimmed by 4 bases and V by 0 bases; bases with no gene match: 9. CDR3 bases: TGCGCCAGCAGCCAAGACTCGGACAGGGATTTGCCAGATACGCAGTATTTT. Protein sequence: CASSQDSDRDLPDTQYF.

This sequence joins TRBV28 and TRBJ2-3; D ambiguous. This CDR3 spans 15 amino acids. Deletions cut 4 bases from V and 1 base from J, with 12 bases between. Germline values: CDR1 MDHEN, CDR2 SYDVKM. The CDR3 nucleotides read TGTGCCAGCAGTTCCGCCCCGGGTCGCACAGATACGCAGTATTTT. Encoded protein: CASSSAPGRTDTQYF.

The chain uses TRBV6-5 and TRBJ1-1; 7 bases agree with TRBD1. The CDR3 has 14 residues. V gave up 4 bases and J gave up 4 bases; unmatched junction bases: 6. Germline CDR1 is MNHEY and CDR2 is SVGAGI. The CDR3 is CASSWDRKVTEAFF. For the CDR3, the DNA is TGTGCCAGCAGTTGGGACAGAAAAGTCACTGAAGCTTTCTTT.

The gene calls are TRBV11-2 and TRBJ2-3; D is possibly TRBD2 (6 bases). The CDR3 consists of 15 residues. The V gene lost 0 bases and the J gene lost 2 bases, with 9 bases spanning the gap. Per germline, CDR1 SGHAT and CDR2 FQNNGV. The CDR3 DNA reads TGTGCCAGCAGCTTAGAAGGAGGGTTCACAGATACGCAGTATTTT. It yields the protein CASSLEGGFTDTQYF.

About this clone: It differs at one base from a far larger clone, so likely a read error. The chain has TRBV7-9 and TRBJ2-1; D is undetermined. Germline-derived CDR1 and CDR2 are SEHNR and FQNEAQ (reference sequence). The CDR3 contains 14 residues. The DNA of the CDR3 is TGTGCCAGCGGGTCGTTTGGGTCCTACAATGGGCAGTTCTTC. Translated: CASGSFGSYNGQFF. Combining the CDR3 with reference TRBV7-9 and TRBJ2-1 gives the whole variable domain DTGVSQNPRHKITKRGQNVTFRCDPISEHNRLYWYRQTLGQGPEFLTYFQNEAQLEKSRLLSDRFSAERPKGSFSTLEIQRTEQGDSAMYLCASGSFGSYNGQFFGPGTRLTVL.

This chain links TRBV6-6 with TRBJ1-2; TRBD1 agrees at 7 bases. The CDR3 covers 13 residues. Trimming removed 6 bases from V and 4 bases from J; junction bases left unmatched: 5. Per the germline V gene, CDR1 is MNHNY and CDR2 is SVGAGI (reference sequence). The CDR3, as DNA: TGTGCCAGCAGCCGACAGGGAATCTATGGCTACACCTTC. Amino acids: CASSRQGIYGYTF.

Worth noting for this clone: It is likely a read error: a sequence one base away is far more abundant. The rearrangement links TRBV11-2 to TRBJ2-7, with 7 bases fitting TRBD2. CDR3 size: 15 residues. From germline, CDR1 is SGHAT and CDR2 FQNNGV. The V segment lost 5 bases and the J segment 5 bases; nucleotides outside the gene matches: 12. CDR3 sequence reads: CASSPRGGRGDEQYF. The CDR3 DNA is TGTGCCAGCAGCCCTCGCGGGGGACGGGGGGACGAGCAGTACTTC.

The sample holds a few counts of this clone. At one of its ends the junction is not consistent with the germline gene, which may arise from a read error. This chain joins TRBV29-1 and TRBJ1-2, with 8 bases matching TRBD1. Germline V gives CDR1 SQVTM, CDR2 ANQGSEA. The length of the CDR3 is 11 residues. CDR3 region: CSVLQGASRYF. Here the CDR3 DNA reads TGCAGCGTTTTGCAGGGGGCCTCGAGATACTTC.

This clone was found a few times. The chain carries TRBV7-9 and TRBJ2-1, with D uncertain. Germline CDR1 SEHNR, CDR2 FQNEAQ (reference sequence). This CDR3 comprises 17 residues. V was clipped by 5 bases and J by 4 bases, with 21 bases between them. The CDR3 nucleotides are TGTGCCAGCAGCCCCAACCCAGGTAGCAGCCTTTACAATGAGCAGTTCTTC. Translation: CASSPNPGSSLYNEQFF.

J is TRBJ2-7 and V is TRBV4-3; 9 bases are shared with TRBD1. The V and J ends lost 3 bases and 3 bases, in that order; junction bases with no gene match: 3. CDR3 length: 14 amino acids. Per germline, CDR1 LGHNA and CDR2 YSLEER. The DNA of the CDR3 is TGCGCCAGCAGCCAGGAGACAGGGGGCTACGAGCAGTACTTC. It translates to CASSQETGGYEQYF.

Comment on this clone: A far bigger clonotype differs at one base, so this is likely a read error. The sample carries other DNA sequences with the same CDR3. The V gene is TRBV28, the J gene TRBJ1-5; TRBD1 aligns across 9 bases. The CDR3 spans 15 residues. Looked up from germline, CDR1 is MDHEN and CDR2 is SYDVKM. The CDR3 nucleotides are TGTGCCAGCAGTTTAATGGGACAGGGCCTCCAGCCCCAGCACTTT. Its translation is CASSLMGQGLQPQHF.

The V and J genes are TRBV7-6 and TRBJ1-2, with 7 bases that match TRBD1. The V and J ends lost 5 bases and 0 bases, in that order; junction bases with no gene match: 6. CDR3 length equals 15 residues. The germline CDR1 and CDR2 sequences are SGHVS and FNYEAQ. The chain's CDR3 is CASSLGQETNYGYTF. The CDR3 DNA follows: TGTGCCAGCAGCCTCGGACAGGAGACTAACTATGGCTACACCTTC.

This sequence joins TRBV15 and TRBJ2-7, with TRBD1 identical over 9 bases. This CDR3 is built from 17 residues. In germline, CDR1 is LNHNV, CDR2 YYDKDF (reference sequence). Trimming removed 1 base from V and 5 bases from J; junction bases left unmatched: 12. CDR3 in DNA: TGTGCCACCAGCAGAGGATTTGACCGGGACAGGGTGAACGAGCAGTACTTC. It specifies CATSRGFDRDRVNEQYF.

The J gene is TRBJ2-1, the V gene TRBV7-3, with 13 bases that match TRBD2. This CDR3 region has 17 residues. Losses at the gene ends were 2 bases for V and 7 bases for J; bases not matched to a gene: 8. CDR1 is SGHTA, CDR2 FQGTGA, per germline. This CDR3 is CASSLVGGLAGDNEQFF. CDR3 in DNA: TGTGCCAGCAGCTTAGTCGGAGGACTAGCGGGGGATAATGAGCAGTTCTTC.

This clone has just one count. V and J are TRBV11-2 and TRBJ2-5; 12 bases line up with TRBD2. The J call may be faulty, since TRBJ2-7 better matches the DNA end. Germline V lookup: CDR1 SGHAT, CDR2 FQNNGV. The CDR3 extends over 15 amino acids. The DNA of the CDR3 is TGTGCCAGCAGCCCACTAGCGGGAGGTCCCTACGAGCAGTACTTC. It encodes CASSPLAGGPYEQYF.

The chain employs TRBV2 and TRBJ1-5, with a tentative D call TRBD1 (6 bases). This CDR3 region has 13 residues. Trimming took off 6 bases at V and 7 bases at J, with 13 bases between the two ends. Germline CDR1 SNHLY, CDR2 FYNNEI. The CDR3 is CASRNREGQPQHF. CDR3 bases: TGTGCCAGCAGGAACAGGGAAGGGCAGCCCCAGCATTTT.

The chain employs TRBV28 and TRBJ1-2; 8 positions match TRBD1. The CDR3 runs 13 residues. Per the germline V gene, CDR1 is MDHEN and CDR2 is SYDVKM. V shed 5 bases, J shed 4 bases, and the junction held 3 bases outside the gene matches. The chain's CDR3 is CASSRQGLYGYTF. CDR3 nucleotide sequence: TGTGCCAGCAGTAGACAGGGGCTCTATGGCTACACCTTC.